This T cell receptor (beta chain) comes out of a study of CD8 T cells in ankylosing spondylitis. Whole-study findings and limits: Significantly higher representation of disease-linked clones was reported for matched ankylosing spondylitis synovial fluid. There was a TCR beta motif, made of roughly eight highly homologous variants, that appeared characteristic of ankylosing spondylitis blood.

One entry per CDR3 protein, called by TCRdb with MiXCR from the 5' RACE reads. This table holds 350,000 or so distinct CDR3 sequences, around 8% found once. V dropped 0 bases and J dropped 4 bases, with 9 bases sitting between them. The CDR3 is 14 amino acids. The germline V gene encodes CDR1 SGHRS and CDR2 YFSETQ. This clonotype has a handful of counts. Its antigen is unknown. Sequencing was performed on blood, either unsorted or a sorted T cell fraction (not recorded which). V and J are TRBV5-1 and TRBJ2-3, with a weak D call TRBD2 (6 bases). The receptor's source is a male donor with ankylosing spondylitis. DNA for the CDR3: TGCGCCAGCAGCTTGGGACTAGTATCAGATACGCAGTATTTT. It specifies CASSLGLVSDTQYF.